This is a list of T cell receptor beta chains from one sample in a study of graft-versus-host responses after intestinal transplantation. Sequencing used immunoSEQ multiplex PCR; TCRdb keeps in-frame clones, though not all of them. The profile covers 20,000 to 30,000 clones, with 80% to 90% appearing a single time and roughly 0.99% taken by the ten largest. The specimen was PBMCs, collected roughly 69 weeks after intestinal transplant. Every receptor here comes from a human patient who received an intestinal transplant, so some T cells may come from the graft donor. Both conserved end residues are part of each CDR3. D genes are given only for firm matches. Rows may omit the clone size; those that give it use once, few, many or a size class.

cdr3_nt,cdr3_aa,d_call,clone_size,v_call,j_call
TGCAGTCCCCGCGAAGAGTATGGCTACACCTTC,CSPREEYGYTF,.,.,TRBV20-1,TRBJ1-2
TGTGCCAGCAGTGGGTCGTACACTGAAGCTTTCTTT,CASSGSYTEAFF,.,once,TRBV6-5,TRBJ1-1
TGTGCCAGCAGCTCGCTGGTACTAGCGGGGATAAGCTCCTACGAGCAGTACTTC,CASSSLVLAGISSYEQYF,TRBD2,.,TRBV7-2,TRBJ2-7
TGTGCCAGCAGCGTAGGAGGGGGTGGCTCCTACAATGAGCAGTTCTTC,CASSVGGGGSYNEQFF,.,.,TRBV9,TRBJ2-1
TGTGCCAGCAGCCGAGACTCTGGGGCCAACGTCCTGACTTTC,CASSRDSGANVLTF,.,few,TRBV5-4,TRBJ2-6
TGTGCCAGCACCCGGACAGGGGCGTCTGGCTATGGCTACACCTTC,CASTRTGASGYGYTF,TRBD1,.,TRBV6-5,TRBJ1-2
TGTGCCAGCAGTACACGGAACGAGCAGTACTTC,CASSTRNEQYF,.,.,TRBV27,TRBJ2-7
TGCAGTGCTAGGGGTGACTACGAGCAGTACTTC,CSARGDYEQYF,.,.,TRBV20-1,TRBJ2-7
TGTGCCTGGGGACAGGGGGGGGCGGCCCAGTACTTC,CAWGQGGAAQYF,TRBD1,.,TRBV30,TRBJ2-5
TGTGCCAGCTCACCCCGGGTTGGGCAGTTCTTC,CASSPRVGQFF,.,.,TRBV18,TRBJ2-1
TGTGCCAGCAGCTTAGCCCTGTGGGCGGAGAGCTCCTACAATGAGCAGTTCTTC,CASSLALWAESSYNEQFF,.,.,TRBV7-2,TRBJ2-1
TGTGCCAGCAGTGAAGCGGGGGGGGTATACGAGGTGGATGAGCAGTTCTTC,CASSEAGGVYEVDEQFF,TRBD2,.,TRBV2,TRBJ2-1
TGTGCCAGCAGTGTCCGACAGGGAGGTAATGGCTACACCTTC,CASSVRQGGNGYTF,TRBD1,few,TRBV2,TRBJ1-2
TGTGCCAGCAGGAGAAACAGGGAGGAGAGGTCCGAGCAGTACTTC,CASRRNREERSEQYF,.,.,TRBV6-1,TRBJ2-7
TGTGCCAGCAGCGTAGGCGGGGGAGCCTACGAGCAGTACTTC,CASSVGGGAYEQYF,TRBD2,.,TRBV9,TRBJ2-7
TGTGCCAGCAGCTCTGGAGTGGCCCAGTACTTC,CASSSGVAQYF,.,.,TRBV5-6,TRBJ2-5
TGTGCCAGCAGCCCCCGACAGGGCGGTTCCGGGGAGCTGTTTTTT,CASSPRQGGSGELFF,TRBD1,.,TRBV9,TRBJ2-2
TGTGCCACCAAGCTGAACACTGAAGCTTTCTTT,CATKLNTEAFF,.,.,TRBV6-8,TRBJ1-1
TGTGCCAGTAGTATATCTGTCAAGGGGACCTATGGCTACACCTTC,CASSISVKGTYGYTF,.,.,TRBV19,TRBJ1-2
TGTGCCAGCAGCTTGGCGCTCGGCCAGCCCCAGCATTTT,CASSLALGQPQHF,.,once,TRBV5-5,TRBJ1-5
TGTGCCAGCAGCCCGGACAGGGGGGATGGCTACACCTTC,CASSPDRGDGYTF,.,.,TRBV21-1,TRBJ1-2
TGTGCCAGCAGCTTAGTGGTTTCTAGCGGGAGATACACCGGGGAGCTGTTTTTT,CASSLVVSSGRYTGELFF,TRBD2,once,TRBV11-2,TRBJ2-2
TGTGCCAGCAGCGTAGAACAGGGGGTTTTTGGAAACACCATATATTTT,CASSVEQGVFGNTIYF,TRBD1,.,TRBV9,TRBJ1-3
TGCGCCAGCAGCACTATAGCTCAAGAGACCCGGTACTTC,CASSTIAQETRYF,.,.,TRBV5-1,TRBJ2-5
TGTGCCAGCAGTCGTCGGGAGACCCAGTACTTC,CASSRRETQYF,.,once,TRBV28,TRBJ2-5
TGCAGTGCTAGGGGGACGGATTTT,CSARGTDF,.,.,TRBV20-1,TRBJ1-1
TGTGCCAGCAGTGGGGACAAGTATTTACAAAGTCGGGCCAACGTCCTGACTTTC,CASSGDKYLQSRANVLTF,.,.,TRBV6-7,TRBJ2-6
TGTGCCAGCACCCTCAGGGACAGAGGCCGAGATACGCAGTATTTT,CASTLRDRGRDTQYF,TRBD1,.,TRBV27,TRBJ2-3
TGTGCCAGCTCGCCGGGACTAGCGGTTGGTGAGCAGTTCTTC,CASSPGLAVGEQFF,TRBD2,.,TRBV18,TRBJ2-1
TGTGCCAGCAGTACCAGACAGGAACGGAGTGGCTACACCTTC,CASSTRQERSGYTF,.,once,TRBV27,TRBJ1-2
TGTGCCAGTAGTATGAGACTAGCCGAAAAAGGCACAGATACGCAGTATTTT,CASSMRLAEKGTDTQYF,TRBD2,.,TRBV19,TRBJ2-3
TGTGCCAGCAGCCTAGGGACATTTTCCTACGAGCAGTACTTC,CASSLGTFSYEQYF,.,.,TRBV7-8,TRBJ2-7
TGTGCCAGTAGTATACACCAGACAAAGGACAGGGTGGGGGCTTTCTTT,CASSIHQTKDRVGAFF,TRBD1,.,TRBV19,TRBJ1-1
TGTGCCAGCAGTCGGGAGCCCTACAATGAGCAGTTCTTC,CASSREPYNEQFF,.,few,TRBV6-4,TRBJ2-1
TGTGCCAGCAGTGGGACATTGCACTACGAGCAGTACTTC,CASSGTLHYEQYF,.,few,TRBV6-1,TRBJ2-7
TGCGCCAGCAGCTTGGATCAGGGGGCGGTCTACGAGCAGTACTTC,CASSLDQGAVYEQYF,TRBD1,.,TRBV5-1,TRBJ2-7
TGTGCCTGGAGTGTAAGCCCAGGCCACCAGCCCCAGCATTTT,CAWSVSPGHQPQHF,.,.,TRBV30,TRBJ1-5